This TCR beta chain was sequenced in a study of blood T cells in healthy people across ages. This clonotype was detected ten times or more. A sample-barcoded 5' primer and a J-beta primer mix were used in a second PCR of roughly 6 to 11 cycles. Through a template-switch adaptor with 12 random nucleotides, each cDNA molecule received a tag. Each CDR3 protein gets one entry after TCRdb re-called the 5' RACE reads with MiXCR. The sample gives around 870,000 distinct CDR3 sequences, roughly 26% of which show up once; around a sixth is in the top ten. V lost 2 bases and J lost 4, with 4 bases in between. There are 12 residues in the CDR3. The germline V gene encodes CDR1 MNHNY and CDR2 SVGAGI (reference sequence).

The rearrangement links TRBV6-6 to TRBJ2-3; D unclear. The sequenced sample was blood. This sequence was found in an elderly woman in good health. The CDR3 region has the DNA TGTGCCAGCAGTTACGGGCCAGATACGCAGTATTTT. It encodes CASSYGPDTQYF.